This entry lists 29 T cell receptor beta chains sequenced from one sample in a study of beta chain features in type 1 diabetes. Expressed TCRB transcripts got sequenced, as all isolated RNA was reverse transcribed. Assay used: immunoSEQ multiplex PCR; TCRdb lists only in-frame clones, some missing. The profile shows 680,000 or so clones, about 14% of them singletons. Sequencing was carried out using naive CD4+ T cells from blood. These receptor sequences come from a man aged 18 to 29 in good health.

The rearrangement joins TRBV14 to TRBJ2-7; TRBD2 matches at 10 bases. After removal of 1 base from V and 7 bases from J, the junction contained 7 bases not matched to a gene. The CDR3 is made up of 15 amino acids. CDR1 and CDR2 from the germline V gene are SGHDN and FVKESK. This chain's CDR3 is CASSQGLAGVGEQYF. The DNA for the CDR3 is TGTGCCAGCAGCCAAGGTCTAGCGGGAGTAGGGGAGCAGTACTTC. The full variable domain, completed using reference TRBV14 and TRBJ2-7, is EAGVTQFPSHSVIEKGQTVTLRCDPISGHDNLYWYRRVMGKEIKFLLHFVKESKQDESGMPNNRFLAERTGGTYSTLKVQPAELEDSGVYFCASSQGLAGVGEQYFGPGTRLTVT.

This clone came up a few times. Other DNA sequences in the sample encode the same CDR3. CDR3 DNA sequence: TGTGCCAGCTCACCCGGCGTGGCTTACGAGCAGTACTTC. Residues: CASSPGVAYEQYF. This chain connects TRBV18 to TRBJ2-7; D is undetermined. The ends were cut back, 3 bases at V and 4 bases at J, with 10 bases in the middle. The CDR3 is 13 residues long. Germline CDR1 KGHSH, CDR2 LQKENI.

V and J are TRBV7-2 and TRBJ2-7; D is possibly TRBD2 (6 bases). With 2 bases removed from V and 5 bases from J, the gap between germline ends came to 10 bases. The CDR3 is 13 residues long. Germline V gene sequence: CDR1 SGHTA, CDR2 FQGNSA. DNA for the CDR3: TGTGCCAGCAGCTTATCAGGGAGGCACGAGCAGTACTTC. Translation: CASSLSGRHEQYF.

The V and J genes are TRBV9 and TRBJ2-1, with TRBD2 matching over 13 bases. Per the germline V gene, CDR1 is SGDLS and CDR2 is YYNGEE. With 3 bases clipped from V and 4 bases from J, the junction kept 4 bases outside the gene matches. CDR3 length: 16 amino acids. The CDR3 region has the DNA TGTGCCAGCAGCGCAAGACTAGCGGGAGGTTACAATGAGCAGTTCTTC. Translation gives CASSARLAGGYNEQFF. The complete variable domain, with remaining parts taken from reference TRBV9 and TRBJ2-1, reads DSGVTQTPKHLITATGQRVTLRCSPRSGDLSVYWYQQSLDQGLQFLIQYYNGEERAKGNILERFSAQQFPDLHSELNLSSLELGDSALYFCASSARLAGGYNEQFFGPGTRLTVL.

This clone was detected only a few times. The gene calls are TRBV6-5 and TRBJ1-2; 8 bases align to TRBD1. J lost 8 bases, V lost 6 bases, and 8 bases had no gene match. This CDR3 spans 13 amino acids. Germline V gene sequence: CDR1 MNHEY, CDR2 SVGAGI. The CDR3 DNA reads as TGTGCCAGCAGCTCGGACAGGGCAGTGGGCTACACCTTC. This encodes CASSSDRAVGYTF.

CDR3 sequence: CASSALFRDRGGNEQFF. In DNA form, the CDR3 reads TGCGCCAGCAGCGCTCTCTTCCGGGACAGGGGAGGCAATGAGCAGTTCTTC. The rearrangement uses TRBV5-1 and TRBJ2-1, with 10 bases identical to TRBD1. The CDR3 extends over 17 amino acids. Per the germline V gene, CDR1 is SGHRS and CDR2 is YFSETQ. V lost 4 bases to trimming and J lost 6 bases; unmatched junction nucleotides: 13.

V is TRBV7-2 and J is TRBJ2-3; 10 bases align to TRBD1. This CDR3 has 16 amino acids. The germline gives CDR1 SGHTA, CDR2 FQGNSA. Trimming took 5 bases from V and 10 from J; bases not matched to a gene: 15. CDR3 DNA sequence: TGTGCCAGCAGCCTTACGACAGGGGGCCGGTCCAGGCCGCAGTATTTT. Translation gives CASSLTTGGRSRPQYF. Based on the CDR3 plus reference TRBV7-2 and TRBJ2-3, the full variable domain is GAGVSQSPSNKVTEKGKDVELRCDPISGHTALYWYRQSLGQGLEFLIYFQGNSAPDKSGLPSDRFSAERTGGSVSTLTIQRTQQEDSAVYLCASSLTTGGRSRPQYFGPGTRLTVL.

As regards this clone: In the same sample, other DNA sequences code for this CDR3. CDR3 in DNA: TGTGCCAGCAGTTTACTACAGGGGAATGAGCAGTTCTTC. Translated: CASSLLQGNEQFF. The chain couples TRBV27 to TRBJ2-1, with 7 bases that match TRBD1. The V and J ends lost 2 bases and 7 bases, in that order; junction bases with no gene match: 2. This CDR3 has 13 residues. CDR1 and CDR2 (germline): MNHEY, SMNVEV (reference sequence).

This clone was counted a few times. The DNA of the CDR3 is TGTGCCACCAGTCCCGGCCCGGGGAGCAATCAGCCCCAGCATTTT. Residues: CATSPGPGSNQPQHF. The V call is TRBV15, the J call TRBJ1-5, with D unresolved. V shed 6 bases and J shed 1 base, with 13 bases lying between them. The CDR3 is 15 residues long. Germline CDR1 LNHNV, CDR2 YYDKDF (reference sequence).

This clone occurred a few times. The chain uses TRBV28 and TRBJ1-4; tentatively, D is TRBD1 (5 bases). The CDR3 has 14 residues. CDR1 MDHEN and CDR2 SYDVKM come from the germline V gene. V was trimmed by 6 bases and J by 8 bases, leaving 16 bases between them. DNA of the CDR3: TGTGCCAGCAGAATGCCGGGACCGGCCGAAAAACTGTTTTTT. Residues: CASRMPGPAEKLFF. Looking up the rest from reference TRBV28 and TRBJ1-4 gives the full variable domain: DVKVTQSSRYLVKRTGEKVFLECVQDMDHENMFWYRQDPGLGLRLIYFSYDVKMKEKGDIPEGYSVSREKKERFSLILESASTNQTSMYLCASRMPGPAEKLFFGSGTQLSVL.

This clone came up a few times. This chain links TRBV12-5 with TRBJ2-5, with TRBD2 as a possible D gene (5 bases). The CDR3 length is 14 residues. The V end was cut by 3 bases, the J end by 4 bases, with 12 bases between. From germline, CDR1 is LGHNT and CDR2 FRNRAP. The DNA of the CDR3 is TGTGCTAGTGGTTTTTCGGCTAGCTCAGAGACCCAGTACTTC. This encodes CASGFSASSETQYF. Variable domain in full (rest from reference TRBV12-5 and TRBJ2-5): DARVTQTPRHKVTEMGQEVTMRCQPILGHNTVFWYRQTMMQGLELLAYFRNRAPLDDSGMPKDRFSAEMPDATLATLKIQPSEPRDSAVYFCASGFSASSETQYFGPGTRLLVL.

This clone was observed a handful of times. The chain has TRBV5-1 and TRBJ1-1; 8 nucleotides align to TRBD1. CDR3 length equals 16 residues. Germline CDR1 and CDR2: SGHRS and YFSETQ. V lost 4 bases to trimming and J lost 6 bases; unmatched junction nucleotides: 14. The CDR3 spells CASSAGTGVWSAEAFF. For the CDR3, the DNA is TGCGCCAGCAGCGCCGGGACAGGCGTTTGGAGCGCTGAAGCTTTCTTT.

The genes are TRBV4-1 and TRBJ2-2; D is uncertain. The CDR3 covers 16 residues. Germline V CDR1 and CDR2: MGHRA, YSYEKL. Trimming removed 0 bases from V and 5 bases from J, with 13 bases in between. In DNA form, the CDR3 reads TGCGCCAGCAGCCAAGAAATAGGACGACGTACCGGGGAGCTGTTTTTT. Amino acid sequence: CASSQEIGRRTGELFF.

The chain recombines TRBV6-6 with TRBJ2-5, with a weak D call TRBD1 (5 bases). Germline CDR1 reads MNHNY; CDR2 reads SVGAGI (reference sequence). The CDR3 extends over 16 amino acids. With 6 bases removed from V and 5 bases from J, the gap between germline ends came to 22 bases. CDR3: CASRLKGVRTFETQYF. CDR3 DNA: TGTGCCAGCAGGCTAAAAGGGGTTCGTACATTTGAGACCCAGTACTTC.

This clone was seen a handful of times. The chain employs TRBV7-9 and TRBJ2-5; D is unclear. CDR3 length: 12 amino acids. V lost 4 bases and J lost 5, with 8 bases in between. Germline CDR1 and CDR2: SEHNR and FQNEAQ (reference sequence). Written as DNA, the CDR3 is TGTGCCAGCAGCTCAGGTGGGGAGACCCAGTACTTC. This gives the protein CASSSGGETQYF. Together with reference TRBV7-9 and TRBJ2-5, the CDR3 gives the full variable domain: DTGVSQNPRHKITKRGQNVTFRCDPISEHNRLYWYRQTLGQGPEFLTYFQNEAQLEKSRLLSDRFSAERPKGSFSTLEIQRTEQGDSAMYLCASSSGGETQYFGPGTRLLVL.

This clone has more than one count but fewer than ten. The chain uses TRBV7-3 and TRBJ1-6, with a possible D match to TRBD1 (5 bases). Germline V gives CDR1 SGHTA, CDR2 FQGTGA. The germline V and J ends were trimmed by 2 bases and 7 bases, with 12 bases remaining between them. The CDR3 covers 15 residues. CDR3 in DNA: TGTGCCAGCAGCTTACGTGGGGCGCAAAATTCACCCCTCCACTTT. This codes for CASSLRGAQNSPLHF.

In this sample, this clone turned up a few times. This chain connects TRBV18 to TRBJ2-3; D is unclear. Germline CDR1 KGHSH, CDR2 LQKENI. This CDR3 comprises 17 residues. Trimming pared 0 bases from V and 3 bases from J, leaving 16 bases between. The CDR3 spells CASSPPRSQVGTDTQYF. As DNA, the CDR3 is TGTGCCAGCTCACCACCAAGGTCGCAAGTTGGGACAGATACGCAGTATTTT.

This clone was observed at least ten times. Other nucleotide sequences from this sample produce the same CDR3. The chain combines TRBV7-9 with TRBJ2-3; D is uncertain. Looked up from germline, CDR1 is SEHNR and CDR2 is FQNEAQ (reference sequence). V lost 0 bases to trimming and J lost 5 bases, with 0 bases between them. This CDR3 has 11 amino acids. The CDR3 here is CASSLADTQYF. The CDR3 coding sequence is TGTGCCAGCAGCTTAGCAGATACGCAGTATTTT.

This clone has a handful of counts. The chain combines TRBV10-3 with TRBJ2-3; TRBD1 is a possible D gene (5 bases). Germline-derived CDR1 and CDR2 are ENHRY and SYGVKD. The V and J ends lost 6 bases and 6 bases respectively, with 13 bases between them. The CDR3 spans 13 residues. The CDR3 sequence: CAIRLTVTDTQYF. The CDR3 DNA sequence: TGTGCCATCAGGCTGACAGTTACCGATACGCAGTATTTT.

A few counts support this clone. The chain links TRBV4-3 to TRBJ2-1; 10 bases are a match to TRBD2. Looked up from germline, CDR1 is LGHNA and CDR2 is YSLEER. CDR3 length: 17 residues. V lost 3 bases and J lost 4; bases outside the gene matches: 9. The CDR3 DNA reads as TGCGCCAGCAGCCAGGCCTGGCTAGCGGGAGCTTACAATGAGCAGTTCTTC. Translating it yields CASSQAWLAGAYNEQFF.

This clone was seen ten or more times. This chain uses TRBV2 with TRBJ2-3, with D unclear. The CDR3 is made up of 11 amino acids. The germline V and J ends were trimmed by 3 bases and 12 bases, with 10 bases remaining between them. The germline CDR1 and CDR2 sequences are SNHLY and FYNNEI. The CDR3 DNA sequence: TGTGCCAGCAGTGAGTTTATCCATCAGTATTTT. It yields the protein CASSEFIHQYF.

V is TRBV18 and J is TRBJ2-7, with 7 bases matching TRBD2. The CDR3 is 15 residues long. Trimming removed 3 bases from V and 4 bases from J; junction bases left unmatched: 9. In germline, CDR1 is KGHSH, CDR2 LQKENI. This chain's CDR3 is CASSPGTTPLYEQYF. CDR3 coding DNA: TGTGCCAGCTCACCGGGGACTACCCCCCTGTACGAGCAGTACTTC.

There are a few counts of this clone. CDR3 in amino acids: CAWSVGRGKLEFF. CDR3 coding DNA: TGTGCCTGGAGTGTAGGGCGGGGGAAGTTGGAGTTCTTC. The rearrangement joins TRBV30 to TRBJ2-1; 7 nucleotides match TRBD2. J gave up 14 bases and V 0 bases, and 10 bases lay outside the gene matches. This CDR3 spans 13 amino acids. Germline V lookup: CDR1 GTSNPN, CDR2 SVGIG (reference sequence).

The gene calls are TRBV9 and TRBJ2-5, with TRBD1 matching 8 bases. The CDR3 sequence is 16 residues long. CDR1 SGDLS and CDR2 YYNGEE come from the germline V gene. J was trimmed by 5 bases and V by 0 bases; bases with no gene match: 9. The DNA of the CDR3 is TGTGCCAGCAGCGTAGCCCCAGGGGGCTTAGGGGAGACCCAGTACTTC. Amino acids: CASSVAPGGLGETQYF.

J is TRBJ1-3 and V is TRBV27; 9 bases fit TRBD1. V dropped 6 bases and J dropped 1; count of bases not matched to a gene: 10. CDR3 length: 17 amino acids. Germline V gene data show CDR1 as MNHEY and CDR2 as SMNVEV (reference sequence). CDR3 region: CASRSGETGGSGNTIYF. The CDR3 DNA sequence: TGTGCCAGCAGGTCCGGGGAGACAGGGGGATCTGGAAACACCATATATTTT.

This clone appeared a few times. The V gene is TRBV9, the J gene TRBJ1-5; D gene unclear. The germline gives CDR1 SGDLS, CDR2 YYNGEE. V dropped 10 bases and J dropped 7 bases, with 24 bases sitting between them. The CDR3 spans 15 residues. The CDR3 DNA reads TGTGCCGCGGCGGACGGCGCGGGGATAAGACAGCCCCAGCATTTT. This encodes CAAADGAGIRQPQHF.

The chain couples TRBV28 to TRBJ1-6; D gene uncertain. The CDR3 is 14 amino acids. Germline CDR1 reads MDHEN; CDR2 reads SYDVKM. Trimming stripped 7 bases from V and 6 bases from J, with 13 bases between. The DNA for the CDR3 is TGTGCCAGCACCTTATCCCGGATTAATTCACCCCTCCACTTT. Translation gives CASTLSRINSPLHF.

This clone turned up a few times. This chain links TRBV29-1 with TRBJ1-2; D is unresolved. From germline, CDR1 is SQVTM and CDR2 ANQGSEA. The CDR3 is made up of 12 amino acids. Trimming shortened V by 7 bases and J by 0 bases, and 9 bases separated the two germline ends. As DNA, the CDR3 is TGCAGCGAAACTCCAGCTAACTATGGCTACACCTTC. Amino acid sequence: CSETPANYGYTF.

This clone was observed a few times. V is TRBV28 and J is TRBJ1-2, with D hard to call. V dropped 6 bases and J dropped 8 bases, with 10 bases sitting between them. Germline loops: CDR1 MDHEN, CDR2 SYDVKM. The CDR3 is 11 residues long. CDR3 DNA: TGTGCCAGCAGGCGGACGGACGGCTACACCTTC. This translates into CASRRTDGYTF.